The clone carrying this T cell receptor (beta chain) was picked up one time. The data were taken from a study of blood T cell repertoires in COVID-19. Study overall: From the United States, Italy and Spain came samples of acute and convalescent COVID-19.

The germline CDR1 and CDR2 sequences are SGHAT and FQNNGV. The CDR3 has 15 amino acids. The trim removed 4 bases at V and 9 bases at J, leaving 12 bases unmatched. The participants were between roughly 18 and 89 years old and came from about two dozen US areas. Which cohort a participant joined came from the clinical history participants gave. Per the study methods: Using reference gene primer amplification, nucleated cell counts were estimated. The assay was immunoSEQ multiplex PCR, and TCRdb's table has in-frame clones only and misses some. From that table come the V and J calls and clone size; the DNA was used to work out D and trimming. The sample has nearly 200,000 clones, around 89% seen once.

Input material: PBMCs or T cells enriched from blood (not recorded which). The receptor comes from a woman aged 18-29 years who had recovered from COVID-19. The chain couples TRBV11-2 to TRBJ2-4, with 7 nucleotides matching TRBD1. CDR3: CASSSSTGLDIIQYF. In DNA form, the CDR3 reads TGTGCCAGCAGCTCGTCGACAGGGTTAGATATCATTCAGTACTTC.